The 6 T cell receptor beta chains presented below share a single source sample, sequenced in a study of early stage breast cancer tumors. Measured with immunoSEQ multiplex PCR; TCRdb has only the in-frame clones, and not every one. This table holds 30,000 to 40,000 clones, approximately 74% found once. Material: blood. The origin of the receptors is a person aged 55 to 75 with breast cancer.

This chain connects TRBV28 to TRBJ1-5; 8 bases are shared with TRBD1. Unmatched junction bases numbered 8, after V lost 10 bases and J lost 3 bases. CDR1 MDHEN and CDR2 SYDVKM come from the germline V gene. There are 14 residues in the CDR3. The CDR3 loop reads CATTGGANNQPQHF. CDR3 nucleotides: TGTGCCACCACAGGGGGGGCGAACAATCAGCCCCAGCATTTT.

The chain is built from TRBV30 and TRBJ1-2; D ambiguous. This CDR3 is built from 12 residues. CDR1 and CDR2 from the germline V gene are GTSNPN and SVGIG (reference sequence). The germline V and J ends were trimmed by 2 bases and 4 bases, with 8 bases remaining between them. The CDR3 region is CAWSIDGYGYTF. The CDR3 DNA follows: TGTGCCTGGAGTATCGACGGCTATGGCTACACCTTC.

The chain is built from TRBV2 and TRBJ1-3; D is perhaps TRBD1 (6 bases). This CDR3 is 17 amino acids long. V was cut by 0 bases and J by 0 bases, with 12 bases left in between. CDR1 and CDR2 from the germline V gene are SNHLY and FYNNEI. CDR3 DNA sequence: TGTGCCAGCAGTGAAGCAAGGGGGGGGTTCTCTGGAAACACCATATATTTT. This gives the protein CASSEARGGFSGNTIYF.

The genes are TRBV13 and TRBJ2-7; possible D gene TRBD1, 6 bases. The CDR3 totals 21 residues. The germline gives CDR1 PRHDT, CDR2 FYEKMQ (reference sequence). The V and J ends lost 4 bases and 3 bases respectively, with 34 bases between them. The CDR3 sequence is CASSSTIEGVWVPTGDYEQYF. In nucleotides, the CDR3 is TGTGCCAGCAGCTCGACAATAGAGGGGGTTTGGGTCCCGACAGGCGACTACGAGCAGTACTTC.

The genes are TRBV10-3 and TRBJ2-5; D might be TRBD1 or TRBD2, each matching 6 bases. This CDR3 is 14 amino acids long. Germline V CDR1 and CDR2: ENHRY, SYGVKD. V was clipped by 4 bases and J by 2 bases, with 11 bases between them. Written as DNA, the CDR3 is TGTGCCATCAGTGTGGGGGGCCGTCAAGAGACCCAGTACTTC. Translation gives CAISVGGRQETQYF.

The V call is TRBV6-1, the J call TRBJ2-5, with D perhaps TRBD1 (5 bases). The germline CDR1 and CDR2 sequences are MNHNS and SASEGT. Trimming shortened V by 7 bases and J by 5 bases, and 11 bases separated the two germline ends. The CDR3 is 12 residues long. Here the CDR3 DNA reads TGTGCCAGCACAGGGTTCGTTGAGACCCAGTACTTC. It translates to CASTGFVETQYF.